This is a list of T cell receptor beta chains from one sample in a study of cytomegalovirus exposure and HLA in healthy donors. Some clones are missing from TCRdb's copy, which holds only in-frame ones; the method was immunoSEQ multiplex PCR. This sample carries 250,000 to 350,000 clones, roughly 87% of them seen once, and the ten largest clones take around 0.88%. The specimen was PBMCs. These receptors originate from a man in his thirties or forties in good health and CMV-seronegative. CDR3s include the opening cysteine and the closing phenylalanine or tryptophan. D genes are given only for firm matches. Size tells how often a clone was seen (once, few, many) or the class of an expanded clone, and some rows leave it out.

J | V | D | size | CDR3 | DNA
TRBJ2-3 | TRBV27 | . | . | CASSWASRWDTQYF | TGTGCCAGCTCCTGGGCTAGCCGGTGGGATACGCAGTATTTT
TRBJ1-1 | TRBV10-1 | TRBD1 | . | CASSHDRVSLTEAFF | TGCGCCAGCAGTCACGACAGGGTCTCTTTGACTGAAGCTTTCTTT
TRBJ2-1 | TRBV29-1 | TRBD1 | . | CSVEDFDPGQGAYNEQFF | TGCAGCGTTGAAGACTTCGACCCGGGACAGGGGGCCTACAATGAGCAGTTCTTC
TRBJ2-5 | TRBV25-1 | TRBD2 | . | CASSESGRGGQETQYF | TGTGCCAGCAGTGAATCCGGCCGGGGGGGTCAAGAGACCCAGTACTTC
TRBJ2-7 | TRBV21-1 | . | once | CASSRRDTDYEQYF | TGTGCCAGCAGCAGACGGGACACCGACTACGAGCAGTACTTC
TRBJ2-4 | TRBV27 | . | . | CASSFGAAVENIQYF | TGTGCCAGCAGTTTTGGGGCGGCGGTCGAAAACATTCAGTACTTC
TRBJ2-1 | TRBV18 | TRBD1 | . | CASSLGDRAPRSANEQFF | TGTGCCAGCTCACTAGGGGACAGGGCACCTCGGTCTGCCAATGAGCAGTTCTTC
TRBJ2-5 | TRBV6-1 | . | . | CASSDWGVAETQYF | TGTGCCAGCAGTGATTGGGGCGTCGCTGAGACCCAGTACTTC
TRBJ2-2 | TRBV2 | . | . | CASRGVLNTGELFF | TGTGCCAGCAGAGGAGTACTCAACACCGGGGAGCTGTTTTTT
TRBJ1-1 | TRBV10-1 | . | . | CASSWGVEDTEAFF | TGCGCCAGCAGCTGGGGGGTCGAGGACACTGAAGCTTTCTTT
TRBJ1-1 | TRBV5-4 | . | . | CASSLDSHEAFF | TGTGCCAGCAGCTTGGACAGCCATGAAGCTTTCTTT
TRBJ2-7 | TRBV4-3 | TRBD1 | once | CASSHFTGGGYEQYF | TGCGCCAGCAGCCATTTTACAGGGGGCGGATACGAGCAGTACTTC
TRBJ2-3 | TRBV4-3 | TRBD1 | . | CASSQQDRDADTQYF | TGCGCCAGCAGCCAACAGGACAGGGACGCAGATACGCAGTATTTT
TRBJ2-1 | TRBV18 | TRBD2 | . | CASSPASGGVWNEQFF | TGTGCCAGCTCACCAGCTAGCGGGGGGGTCTGGAATGAGCAGTTCTTC
TRBJ2-5 | TRBV5-1 | . | . | CASSYPGEWETQYF | TGCGCCAGCAGCTACCCAGGGGAGTGGGAGACCCAGTACTTC
TRBJ1-5 | TRBV5-6 | TRBD1 | once | CASSRTGGWSQPQHF | TGTGCCAGCAGCCGAACAGGGGGCTGGAGTCAGCCCCAGCATTTT
TRBJ2-5 | TRBV4-1 | TRBD2 | . | CASSQVGLGETQYF | TGCGCCAGCAGCCAAGTAGGACTAGGAGAGACCCAGTACTTC
TRBJ1-2 | TRBV18 | . | . | CASSPPLENYGYTF | TGTGCCAGCTCACCACCGTTGGAGAACTATGGCTACACCTTC
TRBJ1-1 | TRBV5-1 | TRBD1 | . | CASSRITGGGTEAFF | TGCGCCAGCAGCCGTATTACAGGGGGTGGTACTGAAGCTTTCTTT
TRBJ2-3 | TRBV6-1 | TRBD2 | once | CASSELTSPSTDTQYF | TGTGCCAGCAGTGAATTGACTAGCCCTAGCACAGATACGCAGTATTTT
TRBJ1-4 | TRBV7-9 | . | . | CASSLKGGYNEKLFF | TGTGCCAGCAGCTTAAAAGGCGGATATAATGAAAAACTGTTTTTT
TRBJ2-7 | TRBV10-3 | . | . | CAISLTGSYEQYF | TGTGCCATCAGTCTTACAGGTTCCTACGAGCAGTACTTC
TRBJ1-1 | TRBV4-3 | . | . | CASSQDRSAGIEAFF | TGCGCCAGCAGCCAAGATAGGTCAGCGGGGATTGAAGCTTTCTTT
TRBJ1-6 | TRBV18 | TRBD1 | . | CASSLDRDYNSPLHF | TGTGCCAGCTCACTCGACAGGGATTATAATTCACCCCTCCACTTT
TRBJ1-2 | TRBV14 | . | . | CASSQEGQIYGYTF | TGTGCCAGCAGCCAAGAGGGGCAGATCTATGGCTACACCTTC
TRBJ1-2 | TRBV7-2 | . | . | CASSLRPGSLSNYGYTF | TGTGCCAGCAGCTTACGACCAGGCAGCCTTTCTAACTATGGCTACACCTTC
TRBJ2-7 | TRBV5-1 | TRBD1 | . | CASSLVGTGWDEQYF | TGCGCCAGCAGCTTGGTGGGGACAGGGTGGGACGAGCAGTACTTC
TRBJ1-6 | TRBV11-2 | . | . | CASSLSLAVNNSPLHF | TGTGCCAGCAGCTTATCTCTGGCAGTTAATAATTCACCCCTCCACTTT
TRBJ1-6 | TRBV30 | . | . | CAWSVGGWYNNSPLHF | TGTGCCTGGAGTGTCGGGGGATGGTATAATAATTCACCCCTCCACTTT
TRBJ2-7 | TRBV27 | TRBD1 | . | CASSSIRGLGFSEQYF | TGTGCCAGCAGTTCAATCAGGGGGCTAGGTTTCAGCGAGCAGTACTTC
TRBJ2-7 | TRBV19 | . | . | CASSIWLDNEQYF | TGTGCCAGTAGTATTTGGTTGGACAACGAGCAGTACTTC
TRBJ1-2 | TRBV6-4 | TRBD1 | . | CASRETGDGYGYTF | TGTGCCAGCAGAGAGACAGGGGACGGCTATGGCTACACCTTC
TRBJ2-5 | TRBV7-9 | . | . | CASSPLGGGLETQYF | TGTGCCAGCAGCCCCTTGGGGGGGGGCCTGGAGACCCAGTACTTC
TRBJ2-1 | TRBV9 | . | . | CASSVGSRGSYNEQFF | TGTGCCAGCAGCGTAGGATCTCGGGGCTCCTACAATGAGCAGTTCTTC
TRBJ1-1 | TRBV6-5 | . | few | CASSYRGGRGTEAFF | TGTGCCAGCAGTTATCGCGGCGGTCGCGGCACTGAAGCTTTCTTT
TRBJ1-1 | TRBV2 | TRBD1 | . | CASRVQGSRNTEAFF | TGTGCCAGCAGGGTACAGGGGTCAAGGAACACTGAAGCTTTCTTT
TRBJ2-3 | TRBV5-1 | . | . | CASSLQGQGRVDTQYF | TGCGCCAGCAGCTTGCAGGGTCAGGGGCGGGTGGATACGCAGTATTTT
TRBJ1-1 | TRBV13 | . | once | CASSQYGGIDTEAFF | TGTGCCAGCAGCCAATACGGGGGGATCGACACTGAAGCTTTCTTT
TRBJ1-5 | TRBV5-6 | . | once | CASSWGRALGNQPQHF | TGTGCCAGCAGCTGGGGGAGGGCTCTTGGCAATCAGCCCCAGCATTTT
TRBJ2-2 | TRBV7-9 | . | once | CASSFIRSNTGELFF | TGTGCCAGCAGTTTTATCCGGTCTAACACCGGGGAGCTGTTTTTT
TRBJ1-1 | TRBV5-1 | . | . | CASRTGERHTEAFF | TGCGCCAGCCGGACGGGGGAGAGGCACACTGAAGCTTTCTTT
TRBJ1-1 | TRBV19 | . | . | CASSTGRLSSSEAFF | TGTGCCAGTAGTACAGGCCGCCTGTCCTCGAGTGAAGCTTTCTTT
TRBJ2-7 | TRBV28 | . | . | CASSLSTSPFYEQYF | TGTGCCAGCAGCCTCTCGACATCCCCTTTTTACGAGCAGTACTTC
TRBJ1-3 | TRBV6-1 | . | . | CASNFQGLRNTIYF | TGTGCCAGCAATTTCCAGGGGCTTCGAAACACCATATATTTT
TRBJ2-3 | TRBV5-1 | TRBD1 | . | CASSNRDRADTQYF | TGCGCCAGCAGCAACCGGGACAGGGCAGATACGCAGTATTTT
TRBJ2-7 | TRBV16 | . | . | CASSPETSNYEQYF | TGTGCCAGCAGCCCCGAGACATCGAATTACGAGCAGTACTTC
TRBJ1-6 | TRBV15 | . | . | CATKYGRTLHF | TGTGCCACCAAATACGGGAGGACCCTCCACTTT
TRBJ1-2 | TRBV6-6 | TRBD1 | . | CASSYLGGSDYGYTF | TGTGCCAGCAGTTACTTAGGGGGCTCTGACTATGGCTACACCTTC